The entry that follows covers one T cell receptor beta chain sequence. The sample belongs to a study of shared clonotypes between healthy human individuals. Clones were read by immunoSEQ multiplex PCR, and TCRdb kept only the in-frame ones, dropping some. The sample consists of 1.5 million to 1.9 million clones, 95% to 99% of them appearing once. Per the germline V gene, CDR1 is SGHRS and CDR2 is YFSETQ. This CDR3 has 14 residues. The V and J ends lost 2 bases and 5 bases, in that order; junction bases with no gene match: 5. This TCR derives from a man aged 30 to 45 in good health. Material for sequencing was naive CD4+ T cells sorted from blood. Indicated subset: CD45RA+ positively selected. This chain uses TRBV5-1 with TRBJ2-7, with 9 bases lining up with TRBD1. The CDR3 sequence is CASSFRDRDDEQYF. The CDR3, as DNA: TGCGCCAGCAGCTTCCGGGACAGGGACGACGAGCAGTACTTC.